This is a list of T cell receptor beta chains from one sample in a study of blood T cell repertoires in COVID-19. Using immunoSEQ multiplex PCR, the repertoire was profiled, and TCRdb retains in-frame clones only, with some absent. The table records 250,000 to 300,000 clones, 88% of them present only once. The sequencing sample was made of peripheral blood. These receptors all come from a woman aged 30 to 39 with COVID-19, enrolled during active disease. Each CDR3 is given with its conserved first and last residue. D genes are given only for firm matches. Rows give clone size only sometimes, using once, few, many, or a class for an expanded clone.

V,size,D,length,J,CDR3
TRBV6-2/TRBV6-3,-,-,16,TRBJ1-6,CASSNNVPSGNSPLHF
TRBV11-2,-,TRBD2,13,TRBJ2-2,CASTWGGTGELFF
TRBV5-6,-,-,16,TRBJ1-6,CASSLEGGGNNSPLHF
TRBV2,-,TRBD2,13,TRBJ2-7,CASSPGRGDEQYF
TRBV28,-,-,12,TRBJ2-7,CASTLGGGGQYF
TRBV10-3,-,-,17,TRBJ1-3,CAISDHRGGAAGNTIYF
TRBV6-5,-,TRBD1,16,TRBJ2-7,CASSWGTGAPANEQYF
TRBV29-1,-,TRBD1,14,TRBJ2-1,CSVVGGQAYNEQFF
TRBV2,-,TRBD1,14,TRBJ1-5,CASSEEGQVQPQHF
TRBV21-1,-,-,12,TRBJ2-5,CATGQGSETQYF
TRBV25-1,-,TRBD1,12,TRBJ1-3,CASVGQGNTIYF
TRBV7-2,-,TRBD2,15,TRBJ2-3,CASSRRAGTTDTQYF
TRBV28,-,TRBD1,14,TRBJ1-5,CASSLQGARQPQHF
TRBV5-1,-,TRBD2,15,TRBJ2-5,CASSLAGAVGETQYF
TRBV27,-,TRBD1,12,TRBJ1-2,CASGTGGGGYTF
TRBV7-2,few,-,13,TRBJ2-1,CASSLESRGEQFF
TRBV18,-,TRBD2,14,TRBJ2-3,CASSLLAGTDTQYF
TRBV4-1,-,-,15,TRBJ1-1,CASSPGQGWDTEAFF
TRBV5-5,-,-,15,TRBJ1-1,CASSLWQGKNTEAFF
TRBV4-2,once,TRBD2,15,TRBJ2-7,CASSQGLASPYEQYF
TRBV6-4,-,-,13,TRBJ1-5,CASSPDSNQPQHF
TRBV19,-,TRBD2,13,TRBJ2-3,CASSILAGGNPLF
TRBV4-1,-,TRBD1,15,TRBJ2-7,CASSQGDRVAYEQYF
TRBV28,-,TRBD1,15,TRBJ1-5,CASSIPGQGKRPQHF
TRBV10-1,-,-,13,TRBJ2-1,CASSENGGGTPFF
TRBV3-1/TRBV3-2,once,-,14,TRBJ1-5,CASSQDQSIQPQHF
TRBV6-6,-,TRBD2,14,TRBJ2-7,CASSYSASGDEQYF
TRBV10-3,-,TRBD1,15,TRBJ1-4,CAISQDRGQSEKLFF
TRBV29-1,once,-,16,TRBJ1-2,CSVEGALGGSNYGYTF
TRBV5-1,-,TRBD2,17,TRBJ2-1,CASSLEVLAGAYNEQFF
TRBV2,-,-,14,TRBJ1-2,CASTRQTPIYGYTF
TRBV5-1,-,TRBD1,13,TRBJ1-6,CASSVNRGSPLHF
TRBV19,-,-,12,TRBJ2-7,CASSGRPYEQYF
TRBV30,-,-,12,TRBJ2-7,CAWSHQTYEQYF
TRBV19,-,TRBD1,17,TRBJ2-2,CASSIGPGQGKTGELFF
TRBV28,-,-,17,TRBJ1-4,CASSSVSGSGTNEKLFF
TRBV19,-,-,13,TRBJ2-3,CASSTGPTDTQYF
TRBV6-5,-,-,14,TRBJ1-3,CASSYTGSGNTIYF
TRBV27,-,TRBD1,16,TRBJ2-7,CASSSYSGTGASEQYF
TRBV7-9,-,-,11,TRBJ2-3,CASSLTDTQYF
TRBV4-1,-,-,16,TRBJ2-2,CASSQDNGVGTGELFF
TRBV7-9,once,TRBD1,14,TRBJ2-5,CASSLGTGWETQYF
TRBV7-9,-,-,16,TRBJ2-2,CASSLVRADAGGELFF
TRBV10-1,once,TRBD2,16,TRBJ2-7,CASRWETGGPSYEQYF
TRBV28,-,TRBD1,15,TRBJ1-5,CASTPDRGVPQPQHF
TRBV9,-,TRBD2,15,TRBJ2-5,CASSVGSGRGETQYF
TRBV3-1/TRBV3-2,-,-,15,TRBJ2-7,CASSQQTGWTYEQYF
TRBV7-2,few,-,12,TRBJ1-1,CASSLAATEAFF
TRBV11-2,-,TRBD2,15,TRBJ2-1,CASSFGGSLDNEQFF
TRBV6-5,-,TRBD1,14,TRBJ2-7,CASSLGRGPYEQYF
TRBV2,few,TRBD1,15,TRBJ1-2,CASSKGGAAHYGYTF
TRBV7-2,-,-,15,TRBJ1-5,CASSFQDSSNQPQHF
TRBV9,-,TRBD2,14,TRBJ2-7,CASSVKGGDSEQYF